Each of the 30 T cell receptor beta chains below was sequenced from the same sample in a study of T cell repertoires in cytomegalovirus infection. TCRdb itself ran the reads through MiXCR, one entry per CDR3 protein. The data show 200,000 to 250,000 distinct CDR3 sequences, approximately 6.7% seen once. The sequencing sample was made of PBMCs. All receptors derive from a human donor in good health (CMV status not recorded). Some clones in this sample may be carry-over from other donors' samples.

Remarks on this clonotype: One end of the junction varies from germline; a read error may be responsible. The rearrangement uses TRBV20-1 and TRBJ2-1; D not certain. The CDR3 runs to 12 residues. Germline CDR1 reads DFQATT; CDR2 reads SNEGSKA (reference sequence). CDR3 sequence: CSAGPGYNEQIF. The CDR3 nucleotides read TGCAGTGCTGGCCCCGGTTACAATGAGCAGATCTTC.

Ten or more counts support this clonotype. V is TRBV11-2 and J is TRBJ1-2; TRBD1 might be the D (6 bases). CDR3 length equals 15 residues. Between the trimmed V and J ends, which lost 1 base and 0 bases, there was a span of 9 bases. CDR1 is SGHAT, CDR2 FQNNGV, per germline. CDR3: CASSLGGGSNYGYTF. In DNA, the CDR3 is TGTGCCAGCAGCTTAGGAGGGGGTTCTAACTATGGCTACACCTTC.

This clonotype was observed many times. This chain connects TRBV28 to TRBJ1-4; D is undetermined. This CDR3 has 16 amino acids. Per the germline V gene, CDR1 is MDHEN and CDR2 is SYDVKM. Trimming cost V 3 bases and J 8 bases, with 19 bases left between them. In DNA, the CDR3 is TGTGCCAGCAGTTTCTATTTTCCCGGGGAACGAGAAAAACTGTTTTTT. It yields the protein CASSFYFPGEREKLFF.

This clonotype has ten or more counts. The chain joins TRBV20-1 to TRBJ2-1; D gene unclear. Trimming removed 3 bases from V and 4 bases from J, with 10 bases in between. Germline V gene data show CDR1 as DFQATT and CDR2 as SNEGSKA (reference sequence). The CDR3 extends over 13 amino acids. CDR3 sequence (DNA): TGCAGTGCTAGCTCGGTCGATTACAATGAGCAGTTCTTC. As protein: CSASSVDYNEQFF.

The table lists this clonotype with many counts. This chain connects TRBV6-6 to TRBJ2-3; 11 bases are a match to TRBD2. The CDR3 length is 17 residues. Trimming took 2 bases from V and 5 from J; bases not matched to a gene: 9. CDR1 and CDR2 from the germline V gene are MNHNY and SVGAGI (reference sequence). The CDR3, as DNA: TGTGCCAGCAGTTACCTTGGTAGCGGGGGGGAGGAAGATACGCAGTATTTT. Residues: CASSYLGSGGEEDTQYF.

This clonotype was detected many times. The V call is TRBV19, the J call TRBJ1-1, with 8 nucleotides matching TRBD1. The germline CDR1 and CDR2 sequences are LNHDA and SQIVND (reference sequence). CDR3 length equals 14 residues. V lost 5 bases, J lost 0 bases, and 2 bases stayed unmatched. The CDR3 coding sequence is TGTGCCAGTAGTGCGACAGGGGTGAACACTGAAGCTTTCTTT. Residues: CASSATGVNTEAFF.

At least ten counts were recorded for this clonotype. This chain joins TRBV6-1 and TRBJ2-6; either TRBD1 or TRBD2 may supply D (7 bases each). V gave up 6 bases and J gave up 0 bases, with 21 bases separating them. Looked up from germline, CDR1 is MNHNS and CDR2 is SASEGT. The CDR3 consists of 19 residues. CDR3 in DNA: TGTGCCAGCAGCCACCAGGGGGGGGACAAAATCTCTGGGGCCAACGTCCTGACTTTC. Amino acids: CASSHQGGDKISGANVLTF.

The V gene is TRBV6-2 or TRBV6-3, the J gene TRBJ2-7, with a weak D call TRBD1 (6 bases). This CDR3 comprises 16 residues. The V gene's germline CDR1 is MNHEY and CDR2 SVGEGT. Trimming shortened V by 0 bases and J by 0 bases, and 12 bases separated the two germline ends. CDR3 nucleotide sequence: TGTGCCAGCAGTTACTCGAGGACAGATACCTCCTACGAGCAGTACTTC. Protein: CASSYSRTDTSYEQYF.

Written as DNA, the CDR3 is TGTGCCAGCAGTGGGGTAGCGACAGGAGGTTTTATCGAGACCCAGTACTTC. This sequence encodes CASSGVATGGFIETQYF. V gene TRBV25-1 combines with J gene TRBJ2-5, with D possibly TRBD1 on 6 matching bases. Trimming left V 4 bases short and J 5 bases short, with 23 bases between. The CDR3 sequence is 17 residues long. Per the germline V gene, CDR1 is MGHDK and CDR2 is SYGVNS. Full variable domain (missing parts from reference TRBV25-1 and TRBJ2-5): EADIYQTPRYLVIGTGKKITLECSQTMGHDKMYWYQQDPGMELHLIHYSYGVNSTEKGDLSSESTVSRIRTEHFPLTLESARPSHTSQYLCASSGVATGGFIETQYFGPGTRLLVL.

This clonotype was observed at least ten times. This chain uses TRBV4-2 with TRBJ2-7; 7 bases agree with TRBD1. The germline CDR1 and CDR2 sequences are LGHNA and YNFKEQ. CDR3 size: 15 residues. V was pared by 1 base and J by 4 bases, with 7 bases of the junction left unmatched. CDR3 residues: CASSQVWTGGYEQYF. CDR3 coding DNA: TGTGCCAGCAGCCAAGTCTGGACAGGCGGGTACGAGCAGTACTTC.

With regard to this clonotype: This clone may be a read error of a much larger clone one base away. This sequence joins TRBV4-2 and TRBJ2-7, with D possibly matching TRBD1 (5 bases). The CDR3 sequence is 13 residues long. Germline V gene lookup returns CDR1 LGHNA and CDR2 YNFKEQ. V was trimmed by 5 bases and J by 2 bases, leaving 10 bases between them. This chain's CDR3 is CASSTGHAYEQYF. The CDR3 DNA reads TGTGCCAGCAGCACTGGACATGCCTACGAGCAGTACTTC.

This clonotype was found many times. The rearrangement uses TRBV12-3 or TRBV12-4 and TRBJ2-3; 12 nucleotides align to TRBD1. The CDR3 extends over 15 amino acids. The trim removed 3 bases at V and 7 bases at J, leaving 5 bases unmatched. Written as DNA, the CDR3 is TGTGCCAGCAGTTTTGCGGGACAGGGGGCTAATACGCAGTATTTT. As protein: CASSFAGQGANTQYF.

Many counts were recorded for this clonotype. V usage is TRBV7-3 and J usage is TRBJ2-6; D is uncertain. The CDR3 length is 16 residues. V was shortened by 3 bases and J by 0 bases, with 9 bases between the two germline ends. The germline gives CDR1 SGHTA, CDR2 FQGTGA. Here the CDR3 reads CASSFLGHSGANVLTF. In DNA, the CDR3 is TGTGCCAGCAGCTTTCTTGGCCACTCTGGGGCCAACGTCCTGACTTTC.

This clonotype was seen a few times. The chain is built from TRBV2 and TRBJ2-3; D gene unclear. The V end lost 2 bases, the J end lost 4 bases, and 7 bases lay between the germline ends. Germline assignment: CDR1 SNHLY and CDR2 FYNNEI. CDR3 length: 13 residues. The CDR3 nucleotides are TGTGCCAGCAGTGAACTTGGCCCAGATACGCAGTATTTT. Its translation: CASSELGPDTQYF.

In the case of this clonotype: This may be a read error, as it is one base from a much larger clone. The rearrangement uses TRBV20-1 and TRBJ2-5, with 10 bases that match TRBD2. Per the germline V gene, CDR1 is DFQATT and CDR2 is SNEGSKA (reference sequence). Germline trimming cut 3 bases from V and 7 bases from J; bases unmatched to any gene: 11. This CDR3 is 15 amino acids long. CDR3 residues: CSARGLAGALATQYF. CDR3 coding DNA: TGCAGTGCTAGGGGGCTAGCGGGGGCTTTGGCGACCCAGTACTTC.

This clonotype was counted ten times or more. The chain carries TRBV11-1 and TRBJ2-2; 11 nucleotides align to TRBD2. Germline CDR1 SGHAT, CDR2 FQDESV (reference sequence). After removal of 8 bases from V and 7 bases from J, the junction contained 3 bases not matched to a gene. The CDR3 contains 13 residues. Here the CDR3 reads CASLTSGGGELFF. As DNA, the CDR3 is TGTGCCAGCCTAACTAGCGGGGGCGGGGAGCTGTTTTTT.

This clonotype has ten or more counts. This chain joins TRBV19 and TRBJ2-7; D is ambiguous. The V and J ends lost 6 bases and 0 bases respectively, with 6 bases between them. Per the germline V gene, CDR1 is LNHDA and CDR2 is SQIVND (reference sequence). The CDR3 loop spans 12 amino acids. The CDR3 DNA reads as TGTGCCAGTAGGGGCGACTCCTACGAGCAGTACTTC. It specifies CASRGDSYEQYF.

This clonotype was observed many times. This sequence joins TRBV9 and TRBJ2-7; D gene unclear. The length of the CDR3 is 13 residues. Between the trimmed V and J ends, which lost 0 bases and 3 bases, there was a span of 7 bases. Germline-derived CDR1 and CDR2 are SGDLS and YYNGEE. The CDR3 sequence is CASSVGLYYEQYF. CDR3 DNA sequence: TGTGCCAGCAGCGTAGGATTATACTACGAGCAGTACTTC.

This clonotype was detected only a few times. A much more abundant neighbour one base away suggests this may be a read error. V and J are TRBV7-9 and TRBJ2-7; 9 nucleotides match TRBD1. This CDR3 has 15 residues. Germline lookup yields CDR1 SEHNR and CDR2 FQNEAQ (reference sequence). V shed 4 bases, J shed 2 bases, and the junction held 6 bases outside the gene matches. The CDR3 here is CASSSPRTGAYEQYF. The CDR3, as DNA: TGTGCCAGCAGCTCCCCCCGGACAGGGGCCTACGAGCAGTACTTC.

In its sample, this clonotype was seen many times. The chain joins TRBV12-3 or TRBV12-4 to TRBJ2-7; the match to TRBD1 covers 7 bases. The CDR3 consists of 13 residues. Trimming took 6 bases from V and 3 from J; bases not matched to a gene: 5. The CDR3: CASSRNRGYEQYF. The CDR3 DNA reads TGTGCCAGCAGCAGGAACAGGGGCTACGAGCAGTACTTC.

This clonotype has at least ten counts. The chain employs TRBV5-5 and TRBJ2-1; 7 nucleotides agree with TRBD1. From germline, CDR1 is SGHKS and CDR2 YYEKEE (reference sequence). The junction had 17 bases not matched to a gene; V was cut back by 3 bases and J by 8 bases. CDR3 size: 17 residues. CDR3 amino acids: CASSSHTTGDLGDEQFF. The DNA for the CDR3 is TGTGCCAGCAGCTCTCATACAACAGGGGATTTGGGCGATGAGCAGTTCTTC.

This clonotype occurred many times. The genes are TRBV2 and TRBJ1-4, with D hard to call. The V gene lost 0 bases and the J gene lost 8 bases, with 7 bases spanning the gap. CDR3 length: 13 residues. CDR1 is SNHLY, CDR2 FYNNEI, per germline. In DNA, the CDR3 is TGTGCCAGCAGTGAAGCGCGGGAGGAAAAACTGTTTTTT. The encoded protein is CASSEAREEKLFF. The full variable domain, completed using reference TRBV2 and TRBJ1-4, is EPEVTQTPSHQVTQMGQEVILRCVPISNHLYFYWYRQILGQKVEFLVSFYNNEISEKSEIFDDQFSVERPDGSNFTLKIRSTKLEDSAMYFCASSEAREEKLFFGSGTQLSVL.

The chain has TRBV20-1 and TRBJ1-2; D ambiguous. Trimming took off 0 bases at V and 2 bases at J, with 7 bases between the two ends. Germline CDR1 reads DFQATT; CDR2 reads SNEGSKA (reference sequence). This CDR3 has 13 residues. The CDR3 DNA follows: TGCAGTGCTAGAGAGGAGTTGAACTATGGCTACACCTTC. Protein sequence: CSAREELNYGYTF.

This clonotype was seen ten or more times. The chain employs TRBV7-2 and TRBJ1-5; the D gene is possibly TRBD1 (5 bases). The germline V and J ends were trimmed by 1 base and 0 bases, with 10 bases remaining between them. The CDR3 is 16 residues long. Germline V gives CDR1 SGHTA, CDR2 FQGNSA. Here the CDR3 DNA reads TGTGCCAGCAGCTTAGTCGGGGGTTATAGCAATCAGCCCCAGCATTTT. Its protein is CASSLVGGYSNQPQHF.

This clonotype was seen many times. This chain joins TRBV20-1 and TRBJ2-3; 12 nucleotides agree with TRBD2. Germline V gene data show CDR1 as DFQATT and CDR2 as SNEGSKA (reference sequence). The V and J ends lost 4 bases and 6 bases, in that order; junction bases with no gene match: 8. This CDR3 is built from 15 residues. CDR3 region: CSATSGGALEDTQYF. CDR3 in DNA: TGCAGTGCTACTAGCGGGGGGGCCTTGGAGGATACGCAGTATTTT.

This clonotype was detected many times. The chain employs TRBV6-5 and TRBJ1-5; TRBD1 matches at 7 bases. Germline V gives CDR1 MNHEY, CDR2 SVGAGI. With V trimmed by 2 bases and J by 2 bases, 3 bases remained unmatched. The CDR3 has 15 residues. The CDR3 region is CASSYGQGGNQPQHF. CDR3 nucleotide sequence: TGTGCCAGCAGTTACGGGCAGGGGGGCAATCAGCCCCAGCATTTT.

This clonotype was found many times. This chain joins TRBV3-1 and TRBJ2-7; D possibly corresponds to TRBD2 (6 bases). Trimming left V 1 base short and J 6 bases short, with 7 bases between. CDR1 is LGHDT, CDR2 YNNKEL, per germline (reference sequence). This CDR3 has 12 amino acids. This CDR3 reads CASSQASVEQYF. The CDR3 DNA sequence: TGTGCCAGCAGCCAAGCTAGCGTCGAGCAGTACTTC.

This clonotype was seen repeatedly, ten times or more. This chain uses TRBV6-2 or TRBV6-3 with TRBJ1-5; 7 bases agree with TRBD1. The V gene's germline CDR1 is MNHEY and CDR2 SVGEGT. CDR3 length equals 14 residues. V gave up 6 bases and J gave up 5 bases; unmatched junction bases: 7. CDR3 DNA sequence: TGTGCCAGCAGCCGTACAGGGGAAGATCAGCCCCAGCATTTT. Translated: CASSRTGEDQPQHF.

This clonotype was counted ten times or more. The chain links TRBV2 to TRBJ2-7, with D possibly TRBD2 on 5 matching bases. V was shortened by 4 bases and J by 3 bases, with 10 bases between the two germline ends. The CDR3 consists of 13 residues. In germline, CDR1 is SNHLY, CDR2 FYNNEI. The DNA for the CDR3 is TGTGCCAGCAGTGCGAGGGAGTTCTACGAGCAGTACTTC. This codes for CASSAREFYEQYF.

Regarding this clonotype: With a much larger clone just one base away, this may be a read error. This chain joins TRBV6-1 and TRBJ2-5; TRBD2 might be the D (7 bases). The CDR3 covers 16 residues. V was cut by 11 bases and J by 5 bases, with 27 bases left in between. Germline CDR1 reads MNHNS; CDR2 reads SASEGT. The CDR3 sequence is CARWGGGRIGVETQYF. The CDR3 nucleotides read TGTGCCCGCTGGGGGGGGGGGCGGATTGGGGTCGAGACCCAGTACTTC.